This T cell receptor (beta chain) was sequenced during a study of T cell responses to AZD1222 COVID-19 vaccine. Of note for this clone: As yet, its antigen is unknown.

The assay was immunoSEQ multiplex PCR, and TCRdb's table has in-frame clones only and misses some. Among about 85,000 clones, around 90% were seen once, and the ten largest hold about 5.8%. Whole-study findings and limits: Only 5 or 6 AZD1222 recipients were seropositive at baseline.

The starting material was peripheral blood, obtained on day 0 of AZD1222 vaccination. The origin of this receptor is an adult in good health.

The CDR3 nucleotides are TGTGCAAGTCGCTTAACAATGGTGCAGTTCTTC. Residues: CASRLTMVQFF. The rearrangement joins TRBV12-2 to TRBJ2-1; the table's D call, TRBD1, was not checked against the DNA. TRBV12-2 is annotated as a pseudogene. This CDR3 comprises 11 residues.